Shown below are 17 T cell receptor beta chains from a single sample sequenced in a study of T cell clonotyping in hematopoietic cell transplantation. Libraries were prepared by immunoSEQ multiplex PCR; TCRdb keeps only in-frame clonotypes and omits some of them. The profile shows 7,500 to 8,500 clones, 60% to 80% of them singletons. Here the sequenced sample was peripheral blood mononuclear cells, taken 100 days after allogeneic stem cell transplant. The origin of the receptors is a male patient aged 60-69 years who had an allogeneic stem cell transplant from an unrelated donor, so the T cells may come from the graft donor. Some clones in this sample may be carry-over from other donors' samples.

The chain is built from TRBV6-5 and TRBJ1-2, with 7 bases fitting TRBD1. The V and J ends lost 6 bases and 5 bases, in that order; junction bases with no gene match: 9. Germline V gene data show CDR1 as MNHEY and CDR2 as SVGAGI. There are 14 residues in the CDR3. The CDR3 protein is CASRQGQAQYGYTF. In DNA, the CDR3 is TGTGCCAGCAGGCAAGGACAGGCGCAGTATGGCTACACCTTC.

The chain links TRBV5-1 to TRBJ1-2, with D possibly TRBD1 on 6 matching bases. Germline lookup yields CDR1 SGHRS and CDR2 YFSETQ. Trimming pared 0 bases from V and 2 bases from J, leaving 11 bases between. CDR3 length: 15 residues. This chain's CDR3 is CASSLDGQRNYGYTF. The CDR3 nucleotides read TGCGCCAGCAGCTTGGATGGACAGCGGAACTATGGCTACACCTTC.

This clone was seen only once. CDR3 amino acids: CASSLTPDFQETQYF. CDR3 DNA: TGTGCCAGCAGCTTAACCCCAGACTTCCAAGAGACCCAGTACTTC. This chain links TRBV11-2 with TRBJ2-5; no clear D. Germline V gives CDR1 SGHAT, CDR2 FQNNGV. Trimming stripped 2 bases from V and 1 base from J, with 11 bases between. This CDR3 has 15 residues.

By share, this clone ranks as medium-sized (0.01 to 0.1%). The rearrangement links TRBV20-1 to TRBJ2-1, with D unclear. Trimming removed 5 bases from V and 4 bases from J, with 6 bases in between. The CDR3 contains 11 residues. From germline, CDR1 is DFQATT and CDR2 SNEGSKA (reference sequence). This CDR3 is CSAGSYNEQFF. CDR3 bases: TGCAGTGCTGGTAGTTACAATGAGCAGTTCTTC.

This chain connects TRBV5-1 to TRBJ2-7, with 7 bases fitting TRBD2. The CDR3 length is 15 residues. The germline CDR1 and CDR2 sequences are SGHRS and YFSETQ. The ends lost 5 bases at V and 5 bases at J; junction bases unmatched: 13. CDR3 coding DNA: TGCGCCAGCAGTCCTGGGGACTACAAAAGAGACGAGCAGTACTTC. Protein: CASSPGDYKRDEQYF.

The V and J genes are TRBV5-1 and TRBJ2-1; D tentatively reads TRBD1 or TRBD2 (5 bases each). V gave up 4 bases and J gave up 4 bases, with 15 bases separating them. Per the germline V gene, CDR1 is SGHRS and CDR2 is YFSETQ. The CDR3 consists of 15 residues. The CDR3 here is CASSNGTRSYNEQFF. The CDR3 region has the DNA TGCGCCAGCAGCAACGGGACCCGAAGTTACAATGAGCAGTTCTTC.

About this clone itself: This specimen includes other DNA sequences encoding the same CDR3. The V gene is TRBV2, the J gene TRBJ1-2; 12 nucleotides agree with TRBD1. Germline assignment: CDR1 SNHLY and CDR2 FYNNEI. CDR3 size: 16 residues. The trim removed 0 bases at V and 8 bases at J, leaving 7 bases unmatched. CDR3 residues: CASSEAKGQGARGYTF. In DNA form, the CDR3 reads TGTGCCAGCAGTGAAGCAAAGGGACAGGGGGCGCGGGGCTACACCTTC.

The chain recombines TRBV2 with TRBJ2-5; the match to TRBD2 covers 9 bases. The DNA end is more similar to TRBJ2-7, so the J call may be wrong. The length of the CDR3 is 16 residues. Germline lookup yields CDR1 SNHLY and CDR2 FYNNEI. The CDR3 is CASSEFGGREFYEQYF. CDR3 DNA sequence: TGTGCCAGCAGTGAATTTGGCGGGAGGGAATTCTACGAGCAGTACTTC.

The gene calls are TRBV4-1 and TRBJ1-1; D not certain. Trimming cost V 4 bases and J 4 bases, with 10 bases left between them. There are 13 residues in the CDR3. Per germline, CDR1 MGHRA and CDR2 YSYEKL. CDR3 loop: CASSPPEVTEAFF. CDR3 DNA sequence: TGCGCCAGCAGCCCCCCAGAAGTCACTGAAGCTTTCTTT.

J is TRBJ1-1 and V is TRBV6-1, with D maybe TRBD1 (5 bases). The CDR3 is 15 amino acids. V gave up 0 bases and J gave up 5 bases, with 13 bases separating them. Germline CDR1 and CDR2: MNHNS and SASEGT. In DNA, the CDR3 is TGTGCCAGCAGTGAAGCGCATGGGTGGGGGACTGAAGCTTTCTTT. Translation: CASSEAHGWGTEAFF.

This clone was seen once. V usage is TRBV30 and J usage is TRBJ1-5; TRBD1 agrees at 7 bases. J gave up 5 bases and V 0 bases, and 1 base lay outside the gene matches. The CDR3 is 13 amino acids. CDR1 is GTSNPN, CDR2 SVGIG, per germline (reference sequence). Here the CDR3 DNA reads TGTGCCTGGAGTGTGCAGGGGGATCAGCCCCAGCATTTT. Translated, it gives CAWSVQGDQPQHF.

CDR3 bases: TGTGCCAGCAGCTCCCAGACAGGTCCCCAAGAGACCCAGTACTTC. Amino acids: CASSSQTGPQETQYF. This chain connects TRBV7-2 to TRBJ2-5, with D maybe TRBD1 (6 bases). This CDR3 is 15 amino acids long. V lost 4 bases, J lost 1 base, and 13 bases lay in between. Germline lookup yields CDR1 SGHTA and CDR2 FQGNSA.

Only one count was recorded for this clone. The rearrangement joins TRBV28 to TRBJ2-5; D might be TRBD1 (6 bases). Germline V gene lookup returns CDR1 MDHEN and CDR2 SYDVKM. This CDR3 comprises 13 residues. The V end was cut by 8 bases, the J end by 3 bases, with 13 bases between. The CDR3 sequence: CASWPHREETQYF. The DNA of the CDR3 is TGTGCCAGCTGGCCGCACAGGGAAGAGACCCAGTACTTC.

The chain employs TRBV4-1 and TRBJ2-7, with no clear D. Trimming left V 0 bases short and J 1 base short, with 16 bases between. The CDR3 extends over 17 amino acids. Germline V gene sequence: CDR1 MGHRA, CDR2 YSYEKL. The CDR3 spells CASSQEDNGFQSYEQYF. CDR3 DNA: TGCGCCAGCAGCCAAGAAGATAATGGGTTTCAATCCTACGAGCAGTACTTC.

The CDR3 DNA reads TGTGCCACCAGCAGAGACAGTTATAGCAATCAGCCCCAGCATTTT. Translation: CATSRDSYSNQPQHF. The chain couples TRBV15 to TRBJ1-5; unclear D gene. This CDR3 has 15 residues. Germline CDR1 is LNHNV and CDR2 is YYDKDF (reference sequence). Trimming left V 0 bases short and J 0 bases short, with 6 bases between.

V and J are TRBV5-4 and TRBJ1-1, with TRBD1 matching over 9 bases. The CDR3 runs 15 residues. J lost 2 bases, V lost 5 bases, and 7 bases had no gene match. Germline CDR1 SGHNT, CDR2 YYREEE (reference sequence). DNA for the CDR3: TGTGCCAGCAGTTATCGGACAGGGGCAAACACTGAAGCTTTCTTT. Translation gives CASSYRTGANTEAFF.

The CDR3 here is CASTLRRGNYGYTF. In DNA, the CDR3 is TGTGCCAGTACCCTACGGAGAGGGAACTATGGCTACACCTTC. This sequence joins TRBV19 and TRBJ1-2; D gene uncertain. The CDR3 extends over 14 amino acids. Trimming cost V 7 bases and J 2 bases, with 14 bases left between them. The germline V gene encodes CDR1 LNHDA and CDR2 SQIVND (reference sequence).